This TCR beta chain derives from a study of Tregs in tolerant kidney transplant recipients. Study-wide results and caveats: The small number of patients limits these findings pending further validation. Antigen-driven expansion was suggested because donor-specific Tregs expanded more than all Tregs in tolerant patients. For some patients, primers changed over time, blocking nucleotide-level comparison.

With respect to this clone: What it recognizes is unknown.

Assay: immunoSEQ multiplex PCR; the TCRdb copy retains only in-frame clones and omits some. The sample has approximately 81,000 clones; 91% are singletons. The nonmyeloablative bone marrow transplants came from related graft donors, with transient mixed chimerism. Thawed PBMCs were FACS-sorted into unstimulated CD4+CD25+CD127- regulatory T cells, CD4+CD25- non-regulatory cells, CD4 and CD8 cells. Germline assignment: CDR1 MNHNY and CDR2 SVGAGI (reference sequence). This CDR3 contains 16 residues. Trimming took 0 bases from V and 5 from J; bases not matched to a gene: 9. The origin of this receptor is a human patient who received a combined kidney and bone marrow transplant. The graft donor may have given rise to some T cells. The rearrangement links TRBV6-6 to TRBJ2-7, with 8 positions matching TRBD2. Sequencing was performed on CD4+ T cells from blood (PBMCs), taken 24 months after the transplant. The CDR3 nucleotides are TGTGCCAGCAGTTACTCGAGTAGCGGGGCACTCGACGAGCAGTACTTC. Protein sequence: CASSYSSSGALDEQYF.